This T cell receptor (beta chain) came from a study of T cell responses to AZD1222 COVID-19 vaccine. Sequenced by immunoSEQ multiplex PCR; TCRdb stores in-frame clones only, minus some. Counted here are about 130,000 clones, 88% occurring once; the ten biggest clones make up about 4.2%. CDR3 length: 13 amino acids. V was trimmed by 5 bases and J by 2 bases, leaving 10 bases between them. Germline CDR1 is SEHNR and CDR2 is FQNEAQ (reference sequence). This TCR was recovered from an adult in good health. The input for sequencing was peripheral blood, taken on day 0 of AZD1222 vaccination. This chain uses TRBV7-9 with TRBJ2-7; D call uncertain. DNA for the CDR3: TGTGCCAGCAGCCCGACGGCGCCCTACGAGCAGTACTTC. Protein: CASSPTAPYEQYF.